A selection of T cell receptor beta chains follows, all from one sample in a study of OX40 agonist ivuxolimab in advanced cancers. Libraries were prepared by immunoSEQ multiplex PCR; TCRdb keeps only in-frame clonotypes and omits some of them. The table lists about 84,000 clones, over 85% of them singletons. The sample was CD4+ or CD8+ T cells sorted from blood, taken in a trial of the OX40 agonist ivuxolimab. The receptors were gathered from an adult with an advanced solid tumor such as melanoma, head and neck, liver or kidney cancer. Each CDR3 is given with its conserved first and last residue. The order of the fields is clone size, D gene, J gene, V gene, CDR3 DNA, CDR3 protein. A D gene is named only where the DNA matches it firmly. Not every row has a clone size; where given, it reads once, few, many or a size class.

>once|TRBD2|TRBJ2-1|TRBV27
TGTGCCAGCAGTTTACTTTGGGCGGGGAGGGCGAGAAATGAGCAGTTCTTC
CASSLLWAGRARNEQFF
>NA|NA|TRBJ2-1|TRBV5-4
TGTGCCAGCAGACGAGAAGGGGTCAATGAGCAGTTCTTC
CASRREGVNEQFF
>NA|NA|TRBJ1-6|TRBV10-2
TGCGCCAGTCAGGACCCCAGATCACCCCTCCACTTT
CASQDPRSPLHF
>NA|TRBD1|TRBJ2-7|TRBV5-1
TGCGCCAGCAGCTTGAATAGCGGGACAGGGGGCAACGAGCAGTACTTC
CASSLNSGTGGNEQYF
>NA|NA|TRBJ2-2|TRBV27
TGTGCCAGCAGTTTTTCGACGGGGCAGGCCTACACCGGGGAGCTGTTTTTT
CASSFSTGQAYTGELFF
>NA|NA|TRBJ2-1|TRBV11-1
TGTGCCAGCAGCTTACAGAGCTCCTACAATGAGCAGTTCTTC
CASSLQSSYNEQFF
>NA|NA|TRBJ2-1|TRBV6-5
TGTGCCAGCAGTTACTCGAACTTATACAATGAGCAGTTCTTC
CASSYSNLYNEQFF
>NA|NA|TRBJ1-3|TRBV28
TGTGCCAGCAGTTTATCGGACACTGCCAACACCATATATTTT
CASSLSDTANTIYF
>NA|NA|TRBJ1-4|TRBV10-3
TGTGCCATCAGTGAGTCGTTAGCAACTAATGAAAAACTGTTTTTT
CAISESLATNEKLFF
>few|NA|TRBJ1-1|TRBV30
TGTGCCTGGAGGGAAGGAAAAGCTTTCTTT
CAWREGKAFF
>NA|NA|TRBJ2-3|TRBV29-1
TGCAGCGTTGACTTGAGGGGGTGGGATACGCAGTATTTT
CSVDLRGWDTQYF
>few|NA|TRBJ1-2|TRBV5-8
TGTGCCAGCAGCTTGGGCCAGCCGGGGGATGGCTACACCTTC
CASSLGQPGDGYTF
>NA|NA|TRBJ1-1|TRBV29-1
TGCAGCGTTGTAGGGGATCGTGCTGAAGCTTTCTTT
CSVVGDRAEAFF
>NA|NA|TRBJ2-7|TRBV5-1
TGCGCCAGCAGCCTAACGGGGAGCTCCTACGAGCAGTACTTC
CASSLTGSSYEQYF
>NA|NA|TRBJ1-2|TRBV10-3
TGTGCCATTAACAGTGGTAACTATGGCTACACCTTC
CAINSGNYGYTF
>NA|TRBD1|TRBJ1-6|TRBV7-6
TGTGCCAGCAGCTTAAGTGGGGCAGGGGGCAAGGCACCCCTCCACTTT
CASSLSGAGGKAPLHF
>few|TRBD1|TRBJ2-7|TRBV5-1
TGCGCCAGCAGCCCGACACTAATGGGACAGGGCGCCTACGAGCAGTACTTC
CASSPTLMGQGAYEQYF
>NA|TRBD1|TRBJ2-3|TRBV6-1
TGTGCCAGCAGTTTCGGGACAGGCCGCGATACGCAGTATTTT
CASSFGTGRDTQYF
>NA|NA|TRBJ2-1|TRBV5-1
TGCGCCAGCAGCTTTCAATCATCCGATGAGCAGTTCTTC
CASSFQSSDEQFF
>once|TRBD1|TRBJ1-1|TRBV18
TGTGCCAGCTCACCCTCACAGGGGGCGGGGAACACTGAAGCTTTCTTT
CASSPSQGAGNTEAFF
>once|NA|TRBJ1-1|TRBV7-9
TGTGCCAGCAGCTTAACAGGGATCACTGAAGCTTTCTTT
CASSLTGITEAFF
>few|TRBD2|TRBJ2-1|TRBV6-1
TGTGCCAGCAGTGTTGGTAGAGCGGGAGTAGGCAATGAGCAGTTCTTC
CASSVGRAGVGNEQFF
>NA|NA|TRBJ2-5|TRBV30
TGTGCCTGGAGTGTGGGGCGGGTAGGTGAGACCCAGTACTTC
CAWSVGRVGETQYF